Listed below are T cell receptor beta chains from one sample, sequenced in a study of regulatory T cells in long-lasting Graves disease. TCRdb recomputed calls from the multiplex PCR reads with MiXCR, one row per CDR3 protein. The repertoire consists of approximately 390,000 distinct CDR3 sequences, with roughly 15% occurring once and the leading ten covering 20%. These data were likewise used in another study, on T cells in Graves' hyperthyroidism and ophthalmopathy.

Sequenced here: peripheral blood mononuclear cells (PBMCs), sampled at new diagnosis, from a patient treated with antithyroid drugs. These TCRs come from a woman between 18 and 29 years old with Graves disease. The conserved cysteine and the conserved F or W are not part of the CDR3 here. Some rows mark clone size as missing; the rest say once, few, many or name a class of expanded clone.

>many|TRBV6-2/TRBV6-3|TRBJ2-1
ASRIPGTSVEQF
>-|TRBV11-1|TRBJ2-3
ASSLGGRRTDTQY
>-|TRBV30|TRBJ1-4
AWSEGAASQKLF
>many|TRBV12-3/TRBV12-4|TRBJ1-5
ASSEGWRMPQH
>many|TRBV19|TRBJ1-1
ASSISTGWDTEAF
>many|TRBV28|TRBJ1-2
ASMRGGAGYGYT
>many|TRBV4-2|TRBJ1-6
ASSQDFSPSPLH
>many|TRBV24-1|TRBJ2-3
ATSARGSTDTQY
>few|TRBV20-1|TRBJ2-1
SPSLARNNEQF
>many|TRBV18|TRBJ2-1
ASSPTTGGDYNEQF
>many|TRBV29-1|TRBJ2-3
SVEGVGTGLADTQY
>few|TRBV15|TRBJ2-5
ATSSLAEETQY
>many|TRBV3-1|TRBJ2-5
ASSPWTGDETQY
>many|TRBV7-3|TRBJ1-1
ASSQAGGRAF
>-|TRBV12-3/TRBV12-4|TRBJ2-1
ASRTPSGGAGYNEQF
>few|TRBV10-2|TRBJ2-3
ASSESLAGGWTDTQY
>few|TRBV2|TRBJ2-1
ASSYTPPSEQF
>-|TRBV6-1|TRBJ2-1
ASRAMGTKNNEQF
>few|TRBV5-1|TRBJ2-7
ASSLGLRLDAYEQY
>many|TRBV18|TRBJ2-7
ASSPPGGGADTYEQY
>many|TRBV3-1|TRBJ1-5
ASSPTGVNNQPQH
>many|TRBV11-3|TRBJ2-1
ASSFQARGDKS
>many|TRBV30|TRBJ2-7
AWSKGRTYEQY
>many|TRBV2|TRBJ2-5
ASGFPGQGAETQY
>many|TRBV9|TRBJ1-3
ASSVVPSRASGNTIY
>many|TRBV18|TRBJ2-5
ASSGIQETQY
>many|TRBV3-1|TRBJ2-3
ASSHGLAGSDTQY
>-|TRBV10-3|TRBJ2-1
AISERIGDNEQF
>many|TRBV30|TRBJ2-5
AWSVGPETQY
>-|TRBV29-1|TRBJ2-2
SVILLGEVTGELF
>few|TRBV29-1|TRBJ2-1
SVEVTSGRNNEQF
>few|TRBV10-3|TRBJ2-2
AISEKTGRLAGELF
>-|TRBV5-6|TRBJ2-7
ASSLRIFKYEQY
>-|TRBV4-1|TRBJ2-3
ASSQSSVTDTQY
>many|TRBV5-8|TRBJ2-5
ASSSSGPQETQY
>many|TRBV5-1|TRBJ1-1
ASNTDTTNTEAF
>many|TRBV28|TRBJ1-2
ASSPRTISGYT
>many|TRBV28|TRBJ2-4
ASSLRREGAKNIQY
>many|TRBV28|TRBJ1-4
ASSRTVLEKLF
>few|TRBV29-1|TRBJ1-2
SVERGNYGYT
>many|TRBV10-3|TRBJ2-5
AISEPGGAGDPTQY
>-|TRBV19|TRBJ2-1
ASRPGLAGLREQF
>-|TRBV11-2|TRBJ2-7
ASRTSGRVSYEQY
>many|TRBV27|TRBJ1-5
ASSDYQGPQH
>many|TRBV7-9|TRBJ2-7
ASSSGPGGSFEQY
>many|TRBV6-1|TRBJ1-4
ASSGQGRVEKLF
>-|TRBV29-1|TRBJ1-2
SVYSGDRYGYT
>few|TRBV4-1|TRBJ2-3
ASSQDLRGASDTQY
>many|TRBV5-1|TRBJ2-4
ASRDRVKNIQY
>many|TRBV28|TRBJ1-6
ASSGVSLH
>many|TRBV12-3/TRBV12-4|TRBJ2-7
ASSLRGARNEQY
>many|TRBV4-1|TRBJ2-7
ASSLDLGPGEQY
>few|TRBV9|TRBJ1-1
ASSGGHLPEAF